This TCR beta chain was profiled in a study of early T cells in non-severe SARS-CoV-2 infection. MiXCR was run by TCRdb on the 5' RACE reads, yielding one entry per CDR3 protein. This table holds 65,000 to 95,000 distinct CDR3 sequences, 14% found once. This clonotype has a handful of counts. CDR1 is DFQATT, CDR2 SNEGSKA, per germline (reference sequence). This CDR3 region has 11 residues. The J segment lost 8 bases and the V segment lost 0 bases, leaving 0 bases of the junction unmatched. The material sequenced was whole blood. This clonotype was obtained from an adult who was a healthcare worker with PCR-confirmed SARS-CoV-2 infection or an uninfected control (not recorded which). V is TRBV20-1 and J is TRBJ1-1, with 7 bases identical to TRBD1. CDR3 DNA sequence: TGCAGTGCTAGAGAGACAGGGGAAGCTTTCTTT. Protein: CSARETGEAFF.